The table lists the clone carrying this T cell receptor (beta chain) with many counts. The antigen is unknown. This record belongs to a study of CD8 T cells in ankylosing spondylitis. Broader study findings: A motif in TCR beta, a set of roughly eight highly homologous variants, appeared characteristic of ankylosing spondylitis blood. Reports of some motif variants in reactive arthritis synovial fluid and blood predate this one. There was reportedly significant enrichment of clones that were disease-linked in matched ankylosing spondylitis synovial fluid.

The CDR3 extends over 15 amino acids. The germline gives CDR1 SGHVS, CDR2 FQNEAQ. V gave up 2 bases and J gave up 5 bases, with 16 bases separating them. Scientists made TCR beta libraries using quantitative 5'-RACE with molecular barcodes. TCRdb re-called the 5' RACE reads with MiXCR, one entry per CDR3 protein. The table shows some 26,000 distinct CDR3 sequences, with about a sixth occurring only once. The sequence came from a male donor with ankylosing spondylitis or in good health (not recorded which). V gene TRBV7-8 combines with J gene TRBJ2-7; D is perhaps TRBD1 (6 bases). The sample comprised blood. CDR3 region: CASSLLNRAGDEQYV. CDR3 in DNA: TGTGCCAGCAGCTTACTGAATAGGGCAGGGGACGAGCAGTACGTC.